The 14 T cell receptor beta chains reported below all come from one sample, sequenced in a study of read filtering for tumor transcriptome and immune sequencing. The library was built from roughly 400 ng RNA with molecular barcoded adaptors for alpha/delta and beta/gamma chains. One entry per CDR3 protein results from TCRdb running MiXCR on the reads. Among approximately 90,000 distinct CDR3 sequences, approximately 13% were seen once, and the ten largest hold about 15%. Sequences were obtained from a population of CD138-negative cells sorted from bone marrow. These receptors were taken from a donor older than 35 with multiple myeloma.

Turning to this clonotype: The missing conserved phenylalanine or tryptophan at the end of this CDR3 makes a read error likely. The chain employs TRBV19 and TRBJ2-1; 8 bases are a match to TRBD2. Losses at the gene ends were 6 bases for V and 6 bases for J; bases not matched to a gene: 10. CDR1 LNHDA and CDR2 SQIVND come from the germline V gene (reference sequence). This CDR3 has 15 amino acids. CDR3: CASRGPAGVGNEQFL. CDR3 nucleotides: TGTGCCAGTAGGGGACCAGCGGGAGTGGGCAATGAGCAGTTCTTA.

In this sample, this clonotype turned up once. The V gene is TRBV5-1, the J gene TRBJ1-3, with 8 bases aligning to TRBD1. The CDR3 totals 15 residues. V gave up 4 bases and J gave up 1 base; unmatched junction bases: 4. CDR1 and CDR2 from the germline V gene are SGHRS and YFSETQ. CDR3 loop: CASSDRGNSGNTIYF. The CDR3 DNA follows: TGCGCCAGCAGCGACAGGGGAAATTCTGGAAACACCATATATTTT.

This clonotype was counted between two and nine times. This sequence may be a read error, since a much larger clone differs from it by one base. The V and J genes are TRBV27 and TRBJ1-4; 8 positions match TRBD1. Trimming took 6 bases from V and 12 from J; bases not matched to a gene: 12. The CDR3 is 14 residues long. Germline values: CDR1 MNHEY, CDR2 SMNVEV (reference sequence). The DNA for the CDR3 is TGTGCCAGCAGGCCAGGGGGCCCAGGGGAAGAACTGTTTTTT. Its protein product is CASRPGGPGEELFF.

V and J are TRBV11-3 and TRBJ2-4, with 8 bases identical to TRBD1. After removal of 5 bases from V and 11 bases from J, the junction contained 14 bases not matched to a gene. The length of the CDR3 is 15 residues. Looked up from germline, CDR1 is SGHNT and CDR2 is YENEEA. Here the CDR3 reads CASSPGQGPLKVQYF. The CDR3 DNA sequence: TGTGCCAGCAGCCCCGGACAGGGCCCCCTTAAGGTTCAGTACTTC.

This clonotype was recorded many times. The CDR3 loop reads CASSSSVTGELFF. The CDR3 DNA follows: TGCGCCAGCAGCTCTTCAGTCACCGGGGAGCTGTTTTTT. The chain combines TRBV5-1 with TRBJ2-2; D is unresolved. CDR1 and CDR2 from the germline V gene are SGHRS and YFSETQ. CDR3 size: 13 residues. The ends were cut back, 3 bases at V and 4 bases at J, with 7 bases in the middle.

This clonotype was detected a few times. The chain is built from TRBV20-1 and TRBJ2-1; no firm D call. The ends were cut back, 3 bases at V and 7 bases at J, with 13 bases in the middle. CDR3 length: 13 residues. Germline loops: CDR1 DFQATT, CDR2 SNEGSKA (reference sequence). The CDR3 reads CSASRSRWNEQFF. In DNA form, the CDR3 reads TGCAGTGCTAGCCGGTCAAGGTGGAATGAGCAGTTCTTC.

Comments on this clonotype: A read error may explain this, as a much larger clone is one base away. The chain couples TRBV29-1 to TRBJ1-5; D is possibly TRBD1 (6 bases). Trimming left V 6 bases short and J 5 bases short, with 14 bases between. The CDR3 is made up of 13 amino acids. Per germline, CDR1 SQVTM and CDR2 ANQGSEA. The CDR3 here is CSVKQGSDQPQHF. DNA of the CDR3: TGCAGCGTAAAACAGGGTTCCGATCAGCCCCAGCATTTT. Using reference TRBV29-1 and TRBJ1-5 for the parts outside the CDR3, the full variable domain is SAVISQKPSRDICQRGTSLTIQCQVDSQVTMMFWYRQQPGQSLTLIATANQGSEATYESGFVIDKFPISRPNLTFSTLTVSNMSPEDSSIYLCSVKQGSDQPQHFGDGTRLSIL.

In its sample, this clonotype was seen many times. It may be a read error: a sequence one base away is much more abundant. V usage is TRBV5-1 and J usage is TRBJ2-1; a possible D gene is TRBD1 (6 bases). Germline V gives CDR1 SGHRS, CDR2 YFSETQ. This CDR3 has 15 amino acids. CDR3 residues: CASSSTGNSYNGQFF. In DNA form, the CDR3 reads TGCGCCAGCAGCTCTACAGGGAATTCCTACAATGGGCAGTTCTTC.

This clonotype was detected many times. In nucleotides, the CDR3 is TGTGCCACGGGCCGGGTTGTCGCTGAAGCTTTCTTT. Amino acids: CATGRVVAEAFF. J is TRBJ1-1 and V is TRBV2, with D uncertain. Germline V CDR1 and CDR2: SNHLY, FYNNEI. Trimming removed 10 bases at V and 6 bases at J, with 15 bases between. The CDR3 runs to 12 residues.

This clonotype has ten or more counts. The chain uses TRBV25-1 and TRBJ2-1; 11 bases are a match to TRBD1. This CDR3 comprises 14 residues. Germline V CDR1 and CDR2: MGHDK, SYGVNS. The junction had 5 bases not matched to a gene; V was cut back by 6 bases and J by 7 bases. The CDR3 loop reads CASRGTGGANEQFF. The CDR3 DNA follows: TGTGCCAGCAGAGGGACAGGGGGGGCAAATGAGCAGTTCTTC. The full variable domain, its missing parts supplied by reference TRBV25-1 and TRBJ2-1, is EADIYQTPRYLVIGTGKKITLECSQTMGHDKMYWYQQDPGMELHLIHYSYGVNSTEKGDLSSESTVSRIRTEHFPLTLESARPSHTSQYLCASRGTGGANEQFFGPGTRLTVL.

A few counts support this clonotype. The chain is built from TRBV18 and TRBJ2-2; D is uncertain. CDR3 length: 14 amino acids. Trimming pared 2 bases from V and 5 bases from J, leaving 9 bases between. Germline V gene data show CDR1 as KGHSH and CDR2 as LQKENI. The CDR3 DNA follows: TGTGCCAGCTCACCAGGCCGGAGAACCGGGGAGCTGTTTTTT. Protein sequence: CASSPGRRTGELFF.

This clonotype was observed at least ten times. The rearrangement uses TRBV20-1 and TRBJ2-5, with TRBD2 matching 8 bases. V gave up 6 bases and J gave up 0 bases; unmatched junction bases: 21. Germline lookup yields CDR1 DFQATT and CDR2 SNEGSKA (reference sequence). The CDR3 has 19 residues. CDR3 in amino acids: CSARPGASGPKQYQETQYF. The DNA of the CDR3 is TGCAGTGCGAGACCCGGAGCTAGCGGGCCCAAACAGTACCAAGAGACCCAGTACTTC.

This clonotype occurred many times. This rearrangement joins TRBV2 to TRBJ2-5; the D is unclear. The CDR3 runs to 14 residues. Germline CDR1 SNHLY, CDR2 FYNNEI. V gave up 5 bases and J gave up 5 bases, with 15 bases separating them. The chain's CDR3 is CASSKVQSSETQYF. The CDR3 region has the DNA TGTGCCAGCAGTAAGGTACAGTCCTCGGAGACCCAGTACTTC.

This clonotype was counted only a few times. The rearrangement links TRBV29-1 to TRBJ1-2, with TRBD1 matching over 7 bases. The germline gives CDR1 SQVTM, CDR2 ANQGSEA. The J segment lost 4 bases and the V segment lost 2 bases, leaving 7 bases of the junction unmatched. The CDR3 extends over 14 amino acids. CDR3 sequence: CSVESDRDGYGYTF. In DNA, the CDR3 is TGCAGCGTTGAATCCGACAGGGACGGCTATGGCTACACCTTC.